This TCR beta chain was obtained from a study of cytomegalovirus exposure and HLA in healthy donors. There were likely unrecorded immune exposures, though donors were nominally healthy when sampled. In the PCR, 60 Vbeta and 13 Jbeta primers were used. Profiling relied on immunoSEQ multiplex PCR, and the TCRdb table lists in-frame clones only, not all of them. The sample carries some 95,000 clones, 78% recorded once. Study results and limitations: As a later analysis revealed, most CMV-associated TCR beta chains appeared HLA-restricted.

Concerning this clone itself: Its antigen is unidentified.

The CDR3 is 12 residues long. The germline V and J ends were trimmed by 2 bases and 7 bases, with 9 bases remaining between them. Germline V gives CDR1 MNHNY, CDR2 SVGAGI (reference sequence). V is TRBV6-6 and J is TRBJ2-7; D is unclear. The clonotype originates from a woman aged 40 to 50 in good health and CMV-seropositive. What was sequenced was PBMCs. The CDR3 loop reads CASSYQDREQYF. CDR3 DNA: TGTGCCAGCAGTTACCAGGATCGGGAGCAGTACTTC.